This TCR beta chain was sequenced during a study of shared clonotypes between healthy human individuals. Study summary: The donor pool was made up of a couple of women and three men aged 18 to 49. Findings and limits, study-wide: Some naive CD4 clonotypes, about 5%, turned up in common across four donors.

CD45RA-negative memory and CD45RA+ naive subsets were split from the CD4+ cells. This clone was detected many times. Antigen specificity is unknown. Data came from immunoSEQ multiplex PCR; TCRdb stores just in-frame clones and leaves some out. Altogether about 670,000 clones are present, about two thirds being singletons, with the ten largest covering around 2%. The CDR3 sequence is 14 residues long. The germline V gene encodes CDR1 MDHEN and CDR2 SYDVKM. V gave up 6 bases and J gave up 2 bases, with 12 bases separating them. Sequenced sample: memory CD4+ T cells sorted from blood. Subset of the sample: CD45RA-negative fraction. The TCR sequence derives from a woman aged 25 to 45 in good health. V and J are TRBV28 and TRBJ2-3, with D perhaps matching TRBD2 (6 bases). As DNA, the CDR3 is TGTGCCAGCAGCCTGTGGCGGGACACAGATACGCAGTATTTT. Amino acid sequence: CASSLWRDTDTQYF.